This passage covers 32 T cell receptor beta chains from one sample sequenced in a study of shared clonotypes between healthy human individuals. Naive CD8 populations comprised CD45RO-negative cells positively selected for CCR7, excluding terminally differentiated effector memory CD45RA+ cells. Sequenced by immunoSEQ multiplex PCR; TCRdb stores in-frame clones only, minus some. The sample yields more than 600,000 clones, about 92% seen once. Sample: naive CD8+ T cells sorted from blood. These receptors were collected from a young man in good health.

The V gene is TRBV6-1, the J gene TRBJ2-7, with D possibly being TRBD2 (6 bases). Germline lookup yields CDR1 MNHNS and CDR2 SASEGT. V was cut by 2 bases and J by 4 bases, with 18 bases left in between. CDR3 length equals 16 residues. The CDR3 sequence: CASSERGGSGEYEQYF. For the CDR3, the DNA is TGTGCCAGCAGTGAAAGGGGCGGGTCGGGGGAATACGAGCAGTACTTC.

Worth noting for this clone: This is likely a read error, given that the CDR3 carries no conserved phenylalanine or tryptophan at its end. The DNA is left out, because the CDR3 cannot be placed on it with certainty; the CDR3 is given as TCRdb lists it. This rearrangement joins TRBV12-5 to TRBJ2-7; TRBD1 was called by the table and not checked on the DNA. Germline values: CDR1 LGHNT, CDR2 FRNRAP. The CDR3 adds up to 10 amino acids, both ends counted. CDR3 residues: CASGFPSSGR.

The rearrangement links TRBV19 to TRBJ2-3; D unresolved. This CDR3 contains 14 residues. CDR1 LNHDA and CDR2 SQIVND come from the germline V gene (reference sequence). Trimming removed 0 bases from V and 6 bases from J, with 10 bases in between. In DNA form, the CDR3 reads TGTGCCAGTAGTATAGATGACTTTTCGGATACGCAGTATTTT. It specifies CASSIDDFSDTQYF.

This chain uses TRBV7-9 with TRBJ2-5, with unresolved D. Deletions cut 4 bases from V and 4 bases from J, with 13 bases between. This CDR3 spans 14 amino acids. CDR1 is SEHNR and CDR2 is FQNEAQ in the germline V gene (reference sequence). The CDR3 nucleotides read TGTGCCAGCAGCTCCGGACCAGATCCAGAGACCCAGTACTTC. It encodes CASSSGPDPETQYF.

The chain has TRBV11-2 and TRBJ2-3; 7 bases line up with TRBD2. The V gene's germline CDR1 is SGHAT and CDR2 FQNNGV. The CDR3 spans 16 residues. The V and J ends lost 4 bases and 0 bases, in that order; junction bases with no gene match: 7. This chain's CDR3 is CASSSLGGRSTDTQYF. The CDR3 bases are TGTGCCAGCAGCTCACTTGGCGGGAGAAGCACAGATACGCAGTATTTT.

This chain links TRBV15 with TRBJ2-1, with D possibly TRBD2 on 5 matching bases. The CDR3 spans 16 residues. Trimming shortened V by 4 bases and J by 8 bases, and 21 bases separated the two germline ends. Germline CDR1 reads LNHNV; CDR2 reads YYDKDF (reference sequence). This chain's CDR3 is CATSTPPEGSGYEQFF. CDR3 DNA: TGTGCCACCAGCACCCCCCCCGAGGGTAGTGGTTATGAGCAGTTCTTC.

The gene calls are TRBV14 and TRBJ1-5, with D possibly matching TRBD1 (5 bases). V lost 3 bases and J lost 2, with 17 bases in between. Germline CDR1 and CDR2: SGHDN and FVKESK. The CDR3 consists of 17 residues. The CDR3 is CASSQLFRESRNQPQHF. The DNA for the CDR3 is TGTGCCAGCAGCCAGTTATTCAGGGAGAGTCGCAATCAGCCCCAGCATTTT.

The chain has TRBV5-4 and TRBJ1-4; 11 nucleotides agree with TRBD1. Germline V lookup: CDR1 SGHNT, CDR2 YYREEE (reference sequence). The trim removed 4 bases at V and 8 bases at J, leaving 7 bases unmatched. The CDR3 length is 15 residues. CDR3 sequence: CASSQAGTGGEKLFF. DNA for the CDR3: TGTGCCAGCAGCCAGGCCGGGACAGGGGGGGAAAAACTGTTTTTT.

The chain recombines TRBV30 with TRBJ2-1; possible D gene TRBD1, 6 bases. Germline CDR1 is GTSNPN and CDR2 is SVGIG (reference sequence). The CDR3 spans 17 residues. V lost 1 base and J lost 7, with 23 bases in between. CDR3 amino acids: CAWSGILEWGQWNEQFF. CDR3 coding DNA: TGTGCCTGGAGTGGAATTCTTGAGTGGGGGCAGTGGAATGAGCAGTTCTTC.

This clone was picked up one time. The gene calls are TRBV7-9 and TRBJ2-2; 11 bases are a match to TRBD2. J gave up 6 bases and V 5 bases, and 8 bases lay outside the gene matches. The CDR3 is made up of 16 amino acids. CDR1 is SEHNR, CDR2 FQNEAQ, per germline (reference sequence). The CDR3 DNA follows: TGTGCCAGCAGCGCCCTAGCGGGAGGCTCGGCCGGGGAGCTGTTTTTT. It specifies CASSALAGGSAGELFF.

V is TRBV5-1 and J is TRBJ2-1, with D possibly being TRBD1 (6 bases). Looked up from germline, CDR1 is SGHRS and CDR2 is YFSETQ. This CDR3 is built from 14 residues. Trimming took 7 bases from V and 12 from J, leaving 23 bases between them. CDR3 DNA sequence: TGCGCCAGCCCAGGCTTGATACAGGGACGTGGGCAGTTCTTC. Translated: CASPGLIQGRGQFF.

The chain recombines TRBV5-4 with TRBJ1-2, with D possibly TRBD1 on 5 matching bases. The length of the CDR3 is 14 residues. The V gene lost 1 base and the J gene lost 4 bases, with 11 bases spanning the gap. Looked up from germline, CDR1 is SGHNT and CDR2 is YYREEE (reference sequence). The CDR3 is CASSLFGGGYGYTF. In DNA form, the CDR3 reads TGTGCCAGCAGCTTGTTTGGCGGGGGCTATGGCTACACCTTC.

The chain combines TRBV29-1 with TRBJ2-1; TRBD1 or TRBD2 may be the D gene (6 bases each). V dropped 8 bases and J dropped 4 bases, with 27 bases sitting between them. This CDR3 is built from 17 residues. Germline-derived CDR1 and CDR2 are SQVTM and ANQGSEA. The DNA of the CDR3 is TGCAGCACCAGATACGGGGGACCCGGGACACTTTACAATGAGCAGTTCTTC. Translation: CSTRYGGPGTLYNEQFF.

V gene TRBV5-5 combines with J gene TRBJ1-4; unclear D gene. Germline CDR1 reads SGHKS; CDR2 reads YYEKEE (reference sequence). With 2 bases removed from V and 3 bases from J, the gap between germline ends came to 2 bases. This CDR3 region has 12 residues. The CDR3 bases are TGTGCCAGCAGCTTACCTAATGAAAAACTGTTTTTT. It codes for CASSLPNEKLFF.

The CDR3 bases are TGTGCCAGCAGCTTAGAGGTGGGGGGCGAGCAGTTCTTC. Amino acid sequence: CASSLEVGGEQFF. The rearrangement uses TRBV11-2 and TRBJ2-1; D assignment may be TRBD1 or TRBD2 (6 bases each). Germline V gene lookup returns CDR1 SGHAT and CDR2 FQNNGV. V lost 0 bases to trimming and J lost 10 bases, with 10 bases between them. The CDR3 runs to 13 residues. Using reference TRBV11-2 and TRBJ2-1 for the parts outside the CDR3, the full variable domain is EAGVAQSPRYKIIEKRQSVAFWCNPISGHATLYWYQQILGQGPKLLIQFQNNGVVDDSQLPKDRFSAERLKGVDSTLKIQPAKLEDSAVYLCASSLEVGGEQFFGPGTRLTVL.

V usage is TRBV28 and J usage is TRBJ2-1, with 13 positions matching TRBD2. Germline loops: CDR1 MDHEN, CDR2 SYDVKM. This CDR3 is 16 amino acids long. With V trimmed by 6 bases and J by 8 bases, 10 bases remained unmatched. The CDR3 reads CASRVLAGGPRDEQFF. The CDR3 region has the DNA TGTGCCAGCAGGGTACTAGCGGGAGGGCCTCGGGATGAGCAGTTCTTC.

CDR3: CASSPSGLYNEQFF. CDR3 nucleotides: TGCGCCAGCAGTCCTAGCGGATTATACAATGAGCAGTTCTTC. The chain is built from TRBV10-2 and TRBJ2-1; 7 positions match TRBD2. After removal of 5 bases from V and 4 bases from J, the junction contained 5 bases not matched to a gene. CDR1 is WSHSY and CDR2 is SAAADI in the germline V gene. This CDR3 spans 14 amino acids.

Remarks on this clone: The junction departs from the called germline gene at one end, perhaps through a read error. This chain connects TRBV29-1 to TRBJ2-1, with unresolved D. Germline CDR1 and CDR2: SQVTM and ANQGSEA. The CDR3 loop spans 13 amino acids. The CDR3 region is CSVEARSYNEQFF. The DNA of the CDR3 is TGCAGCGTCGAAGCGAGATCTTACAATGAGCAGTTCTTC.

The CDR3 loop reads CASRETSPETQYF. For the CDR3, the DNA is TGTGCCAGCAGGGAGACTAGTCCCGAGACCCAGTACTTC. V gene TRBV6-6 combines with J gene TRBJ2-5; D might be TRBD2 (6 bases). The germline CDR1 and CDR2 sequences are MNHNY and SVGAGI (reference sequence). The CDR3 loop spans 13 amino acids. V lost 6 bases to trimming and J lost 5 bases, with 13 bases between them.

The chain links TRBV28 to TRBJ1-1; D might be TRBD1 (5 bases). The CDR3 loop spans 12 amino acids. The V gene's germline CDR1 is MDHEN and CDR2 SYDVKM. Trimming took off 7 bases at V and 4 bases at J, with 10 bases between the two ends. The chain's CDR3 is CASTPGGTEAFF. The CDR3 nucleotides are TGTGCCAGCACTCCTGGGGGCACTGAAGCTTTCTTT.

This chain links TRBV29-1 with TRBJ1-1; no reliable D call. Trimming stripped 0 bases from V and 1 base from J, with 6 bases between. The CDR3 totals 13 residues. Germline V gives CDR1 SQVTM, CDR2 ANQGSEA. The CDR3 sequence is CSVEEGPNTEAFF. Here the CDR3 DNA reads TGCAGCGTTGAAGAAGGGCCGAACACTGAAGCTTTCTTT. Full variable domain (outside the CDR3, taken from reference TRBV29-1 and TRBJ1-1): SAVISQKPSRDICQRGTSLTIQCQVDSQVTMMFWYRQQPGQSLTLIATANQGSEATYESGFVIDKFPISRPNLTFSTLTVSNMSPEDSSIYLCSVEEGPNTEAFFGQGTRLTVV.

V gene TRBV5-5 combines with J gene TRBJ1-1; possibly TRBD1 for D (6 bases). The V gene lost 1 base and the J gene lost 6 bases, with 16 bases spanning the gap. The CDR3 is made up of 15 amino acids. Germline values: CDR1 SGHKS, CDR2 YYEKEE (reference sequence). CDR3 nucleotide sequence: TGTGCCAGCAGCTTGAAGGCTACAGGGATTGCTGAAGCTTTCTTT. Translating gives CASSLKATGIAEAFF.

This rearrangement joins TRBV7-9 to TRBJ1-2; D call uncertain. The CDR3 extends over 12 amino acids. Germline CDR1 is SEHNR and CDR2 is FQNEAQ (reference sequence). The germline V and J ends were trimmed by 5 bases and 5 bases, with 9 bases remaining between them. The CDR3 coding sequence is TGTGCCAGCAGCATGGACGGATATGGCTACACCTTC. This translates into CASSMDGYGYTF.

This clone was observed once. The rearrangement uses TRBV10-3 and TRBJ2-7; TRBD1 agrees at 8 bases. This CDR3 has 16 residues. CDR1 and CDR2 (germline): ENHRY, SYGVKD. The J segment lost 2 bases and the V segment lost 0 bases, leaving 6 bases of the junction unmatched. CDR3 sequence reads: CAISESGGQATYEQYF. Written as DNA, the CDR3 is TGTGCCATCAGTGAGTCGGGGGGACAGGCCACCTACGAGCAGTACTTC.

This clone has only one observation. The chain carries TRBV28 and TRBJ1-1; the match to TRBD1 covers 8 bases. V lost 3 bases, J lost 9 bases, and 3 bases stayed unmatched. The germline V gene encodes CDR1 MDHEN and CDR2 SYDVKM. The CDR3 has 12 amino acids. The CDR3 DNA is TGTGCCAGCAGTTTTAGACAGGGGAAAGCTTTCTTT. Protein: CASSFRQGKAFF.

In its sample, this clone was seen a few times. The gene calls are TRBV7-3 and TRBJ2-3, with 10 bases identical to TRBD2. The CDR3 sequence is 17 residues long. The germline V gene encodes CDR1 SGHTA and CDR2 FQGTGA. J gave up 2 bases and V 3 bases, and 8 bases lay outside the gene matches. The CDR3 loop reads CASSFYGLADTTDTQYF. CDR3 DNA sequence: TGTGCCAGCAGCTTTTATGGACTAGCGGACACCACAGATACGCAGTATTTT.

The chain couples TRBV28 to TRBJ2-1, with no clear D. The CDR3 is 14 residues long. Trimming took 5 bases from V and 6 from J, leaving 14 bases between them. From germline, CDR1 is MDHEN and CDR2 SYDVKM. This CDR3 reads CASSPSFDLNEQFF. The CDR3 DNA follows: TGTGCCAGCAGTCCCTCCTTCGACCTCAATGAGCAGTTCTTC.

The chain joins TRBV30 to TRBJ2-1, with D possibly TRBD2 on 8 matching bases. Trimming stripped 2 bases from V and 3 bases from J, with 23 bases between. CDR1 GTSNPN and CDR2 SVGIG come from the germline V gene (reference sequence). The CDR3 spans 18 residues. The CDR3 loop is CAWSNTQGQREIYNEQFF. In DNA, the CDR3 is TGTGCCTGGAGTAACACCCAGGGACAGCGGGAGATCTACAATGAGCAGTTCTTC.

V gene TRBV7-9 combines with J gene TRBJ1-4, with TRBD1 identical over 11 bases. The V segment lost 5 bases and the J segment 5 bases; nucleotides outside the gene matches: 7. The CDR3 runs 16 residues. The germline CDR1 and CDR2 sequences are SEHNR and FQNEAQ (reference sequence). In nucleotides, the CDR3 is TGTGCCAGCAGCCGCGGGACAGGGGGAACAAATGAAAAACTGTTTTTT. Protein sequence: CASSRGTGGTNEKLFF.

This chain joins TRBV9 and TRBJ2-3; TRBD1 or TRBD2 may be the D gene (5 bases each). Germline V lookup: CDR1 SGDLS, CDR2 YYNGEE. V shed 8 bases and J shed 0 bases, with 16 bases lying between them. The length of the CDR3 is 15 residues. The CDR3 is CASNPGTTSTDTQYF. The CDR3 DNA reads TGTGCCAGTAACCCAGGGACGACTAGCACAGATACGCAGTATTTT.

The genes are TRBV19 and TRBJ1-1; D call uncertain. This CDR3 region has 13 residues. Deletions cut 3 bases from V and 5 bases from J, with 10 bases between. The V gene's germline CDR1 is LNHDA and CDR2 SQIVND (reference sequence). The CDR3 protein is CASSIFHRTEAFF. Written as DNA, the CDR3 is TGTGCCAGTAGTATCTTCCATAGGACTGAAGCTTTCTTT.

This rearrangement joins TRBV6-4 to TRBJ1-2; 8 bases map to TRBD1. The V and J ends lost 3 bases and 6 bases, in that order; junction bases with no gene match: 9. Germline V CDR1 and CDR2: MRHNA, SNTAGT. The CDR3 is made up of 15 amino acids. The CDR3 protein is CASSDTPGGRHGYTF. CDR3 nucleotides: TGTGCCAGCAGTGATACCCCAGGGGGCAGGCATGGCTACACCTTC.